This TCR beta chain appears in the sequencing data of a study of T cell responses to AZD1222 COVID-19 vaccine. General study points: Nearly half of spike-specific TCRs reportedly go after variant regions that carry no mutations. Regions 160-218 and 743-854 held dominance among vaccine-associated CD4 TCRs, which spanned spike. Repertoire sampling was restricted to post-peak T cell response timepoints.

Some clones are missing from TCRdb's copy, which holds only in-frame ones; the method was immunoSEQ multiplex PCR. Among over 95,000 clones listed, roughly 85% were seen once. On this clone itself: Antigen unknown.

CDR1 is LGHDT, CDR2 YNNKEL, per germline (reference sequence). The CDR3 extends over 17 amino acids. V was trimmed by 4 bases and J by 0 bases, leaving 13 bases between them. Here the sequenced sample was peripheral blood, taken on day 0 of AZD1222 vaccination. This clonotype was obtained from an adult in good health. V usage is TRBV3-1 (or the pseudogene TRBV3-2) and J usage is TRBJ1-6; D not resolved. CDR3 in amino acids: CASSPRGANSYNSPLHF. CDR3 bases: TGTGCCAGCAGCCCGCGGGGAGCGAACTCCTATAATTCACCCCTCCACTTT.